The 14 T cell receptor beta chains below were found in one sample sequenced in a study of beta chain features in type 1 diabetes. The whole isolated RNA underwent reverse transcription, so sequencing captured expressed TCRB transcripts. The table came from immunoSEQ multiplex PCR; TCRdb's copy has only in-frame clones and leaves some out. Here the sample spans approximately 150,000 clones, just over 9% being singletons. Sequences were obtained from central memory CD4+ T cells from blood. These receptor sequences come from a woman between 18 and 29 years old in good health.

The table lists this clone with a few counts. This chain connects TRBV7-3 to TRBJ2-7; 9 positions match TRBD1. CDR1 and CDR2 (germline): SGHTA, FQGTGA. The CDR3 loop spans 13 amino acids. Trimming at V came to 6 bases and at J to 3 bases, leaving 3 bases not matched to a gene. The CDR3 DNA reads TGTGCCAGCAGTCCGGGACAGGGCTACGAGCAGTACTTC. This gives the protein CASSPGQGYEQYF.

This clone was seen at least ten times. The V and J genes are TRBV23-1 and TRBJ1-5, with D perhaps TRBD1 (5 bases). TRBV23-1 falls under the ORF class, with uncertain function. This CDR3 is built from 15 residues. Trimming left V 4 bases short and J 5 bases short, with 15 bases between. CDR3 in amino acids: CASSPGTCGDQPQHF. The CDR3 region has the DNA TGCGCCAGCAGTCCTGGGACTTGCGGAGATCAGCCCCAGCATTTT.

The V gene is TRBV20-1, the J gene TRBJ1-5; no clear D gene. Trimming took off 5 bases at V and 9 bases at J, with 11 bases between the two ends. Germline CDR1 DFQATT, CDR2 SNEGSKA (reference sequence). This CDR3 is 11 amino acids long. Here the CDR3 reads CSAGPLGPQHF. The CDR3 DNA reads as TGCAGTGCTGGGCCCTTAGGGCCCCAGCATTTT.

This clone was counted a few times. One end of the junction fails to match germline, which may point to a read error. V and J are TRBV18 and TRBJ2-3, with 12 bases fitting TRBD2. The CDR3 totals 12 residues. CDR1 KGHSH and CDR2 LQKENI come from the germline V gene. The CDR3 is CASSPWTSGTVF. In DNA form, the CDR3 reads TGTGCCAGCTCACCCTGGACTAGCGGGACCGTTTTT.

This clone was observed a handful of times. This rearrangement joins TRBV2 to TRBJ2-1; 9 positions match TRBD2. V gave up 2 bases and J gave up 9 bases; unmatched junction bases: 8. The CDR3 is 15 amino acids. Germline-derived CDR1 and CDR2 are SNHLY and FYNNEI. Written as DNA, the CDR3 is TGTGCCAGCAGTGAAACGGCGGGAGGGCCGGGTGAGCAGTTCTTC. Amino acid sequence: CASSETAGGPGEQFF.

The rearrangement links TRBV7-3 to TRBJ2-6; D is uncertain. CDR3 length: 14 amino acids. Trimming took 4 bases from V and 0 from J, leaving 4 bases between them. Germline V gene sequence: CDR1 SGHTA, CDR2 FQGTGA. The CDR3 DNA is TGTGCCAGCAGCTCACACTCTGGGGCCAACGTCCTGACTTTC. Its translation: CASSSHSGANVLTF.

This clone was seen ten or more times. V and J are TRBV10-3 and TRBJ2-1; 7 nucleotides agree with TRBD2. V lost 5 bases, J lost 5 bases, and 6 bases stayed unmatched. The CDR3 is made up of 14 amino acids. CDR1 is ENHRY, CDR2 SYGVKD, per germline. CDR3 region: CAISSSGLNNEQFF. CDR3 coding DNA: TGTGCCATCAGTTCGTCGGGACTAAACAATGAGCAGTTCTTC.

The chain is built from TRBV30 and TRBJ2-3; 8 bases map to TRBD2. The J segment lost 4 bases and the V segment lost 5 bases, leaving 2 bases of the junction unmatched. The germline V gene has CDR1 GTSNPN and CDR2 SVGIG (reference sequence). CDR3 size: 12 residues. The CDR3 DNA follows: TGTGCCTGGTCGGGGGGGCCAGATACGCAGTATTTT. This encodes CAWSGGPDTQYF. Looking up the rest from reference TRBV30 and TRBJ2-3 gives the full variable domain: SQTIHQWPATLVQPVGSPLSLECTVEGTSNPNLYWYRQAAGRGLQLLFYSVGIGQISSEVPQNLSASRPQDRQFILSSKKLLLSDSGFYLCAWSGGPDTQYFGPGTRLTVL.

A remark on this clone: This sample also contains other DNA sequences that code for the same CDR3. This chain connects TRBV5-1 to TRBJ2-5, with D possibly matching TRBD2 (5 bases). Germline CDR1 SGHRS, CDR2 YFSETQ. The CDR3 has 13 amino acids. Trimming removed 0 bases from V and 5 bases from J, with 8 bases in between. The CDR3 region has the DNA TGCGCCAGCAGCTTGGGAGGGCAGGAGACCCAGTACTTC. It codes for CASSLGGQETQYF.

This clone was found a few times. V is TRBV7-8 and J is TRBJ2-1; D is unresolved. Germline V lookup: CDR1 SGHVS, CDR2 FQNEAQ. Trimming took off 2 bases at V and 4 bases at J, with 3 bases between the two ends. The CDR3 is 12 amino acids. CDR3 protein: CASSLTYNEQFF. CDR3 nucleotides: TGTGCCAGCAGCTTAACATACAATGAGCAGTTCTTC.

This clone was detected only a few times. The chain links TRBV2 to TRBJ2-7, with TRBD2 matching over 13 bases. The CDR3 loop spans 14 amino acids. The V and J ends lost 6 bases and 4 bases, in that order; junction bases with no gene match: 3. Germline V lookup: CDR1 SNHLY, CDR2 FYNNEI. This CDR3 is CASSRLAGGYEQYF. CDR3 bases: TGTGCCAGCAGCCGACTAGCGGGGGGTTACGAGCAGTACTTC. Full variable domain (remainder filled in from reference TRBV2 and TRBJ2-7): EPEVTQTPSHQVTQMGQEVILRCVPISNHLYFYWYRQILGQKVEFLVSFYNNEISEKSEIFDDQFSVERPDGSNFTLKIRSTKLEDSAMYFCASSRLAGGYEQYFGPGTRLTVT.

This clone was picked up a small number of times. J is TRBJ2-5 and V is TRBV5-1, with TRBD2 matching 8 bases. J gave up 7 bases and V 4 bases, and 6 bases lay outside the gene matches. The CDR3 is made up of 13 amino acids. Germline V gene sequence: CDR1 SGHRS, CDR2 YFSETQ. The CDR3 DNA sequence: TGCGCCAGCAGCCCGGGACTAGGTGGGACCCAGTACTTC. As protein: CASSPGLGGTQYF.

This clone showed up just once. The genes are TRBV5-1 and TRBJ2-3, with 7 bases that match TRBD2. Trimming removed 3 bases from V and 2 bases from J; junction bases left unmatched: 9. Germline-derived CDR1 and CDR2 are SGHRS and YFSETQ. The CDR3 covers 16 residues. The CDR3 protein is CASSSQKAGTTDTQYF. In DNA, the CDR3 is TGCGCCAGCAGCTCCCAGAAAGCGGGGACCACAGATACGCAGTATTTT.

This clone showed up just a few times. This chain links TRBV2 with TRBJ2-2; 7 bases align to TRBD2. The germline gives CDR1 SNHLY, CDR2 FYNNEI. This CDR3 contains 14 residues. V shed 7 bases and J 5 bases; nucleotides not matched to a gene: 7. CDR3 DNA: TGTGCCAGCAATGCAGGGCGGGGGACCGGGGAGCTGTTTTTT. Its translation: CASNAGRGTGELFF.